This entry lists 27 T cell receptor beta chains sequenced from one sample in a study of T cell responses to AZD1222 COVID-19 vaccine (dated by TCRdb to the early 2020s). According to the study, the label for this sample's time point signals: baseline before first vaccination. The method behind the library was the immunoSEQ multiplex PCR assay. What TCRdb holds here is the immuneACCESS table cut down to in-frame rearrangements. Part of the clones is not present; checked against another copy, under half of the missing clones reflect an unresolved V gene, and the others are unexplained. The table for this sample lists some 130,000 clones; more than 85% of them were counted only once. The ten largest clones take up about 9.1% of the sample. Sequences were derived from peripheral blood, sampled on day 0 of AZD1222 vaccination. These receptors came from an adult in good health.

This clone has more than one count but fewer than ten. This chain connects TRBV10-3 to TRBJ1-6, with D hard to call. The germline V gene encodes CDR1 ENHRY and CDR2 SYGVKD. This CDR3 is built from 13 residues. Trimming removed 7 bases at V and 9 bases at J, with 13 bases between. The DNA of the CDR3 is TGTGCCATCAAGGATGGCAGGCCTTCACCCCTCCACTTT. It specifies CAIKDGRPSPLHF.

The chain combines TRBV6-5 with TRBJ2-3, with D perhaps TRBD1 or TRBD2 (5 bases each). V was cut by 10 bases and J by 0 bases, with 14 bases left in between. The CDR3 runs to 14 residues. The V gene's germline CDR1 is MNHEY and CDR2 SVGAGI. Here the CDR3 DNA reads TGTGCCACAGGGACGGTGTCTAGCACAGATACGCAGTATTTT. The encoded protein is CATGTVSSTDTQYF.

CDR3 residues: CASSSRDRVAFF. The CDR3 nucleotides are TGTGCCAGCAGTAGCCGGGACAGGGTAGCTTTCTTT. V usage is TRBV28 and J usage is TRBJ1-1; 9 nucleotides agree with TRBD1. V trimming: 5 bases; J trimming: 10 bases; junction bases outside the gene matches: 5. There are 12 residues in the CDR3. CDR1 and CDR2 from the germline V gene are MDHEN and SYDVKM.

The chain combines TRBV2 with TRBJ2-1; tentatively, D is TRBD2 (5 bases). CDR1 SNHLY and CDR2 FYNNEI come from the germline V gene. Trimming left V 3 bases short and J 6 bases short, with 12 bases between. The CDR3 is made up of 14 amino acids. CDR3 bases: TGTGCCAGCAGTGACTCCCTAGCTAGCAATGAGCAGTTCTTC. Translated, it gives CASSDSLASNEQFF.

This chain joins TRBV10-3 and TRBJ2-1, with 10 bases aligning to TRBD1. V was pared by 3 bases and J by 2 bases, with 4 bases of the junction left unmatched. Germline V CDR1 and CDR2: ENHRY, SYGVKD. This CDR3 has 16 residues. CDR3 sequence: CAISDGTGDPYNEQFF. In DNA, the CDR3 is TGTGCCATCAGTGACGGGACAGGGGATCCCTACAATGAGCAGTTCTTC.

V usage is TRBV9 and J usage is TRBJ1-1; TRBD1 matches 7 bases. V gave up 3 bases and J gave up 1 base; unmatched junction bases: 6. This CDR3 is 15 amino acids long. Germline loops: CDR1 SGDLS, CDR2 YYNGEE. CDR3 protein: CASSAAQGPNTEAFF. CDR3 sequence (DNA): TGTGCCAGCAGCGCGGCACAGGGGCCGAACACTGAAGCTTTCTTT.

This chain joins TRBV28 and TRBJ1-6, with D possibly being TRBD1 (6 bases). This CDR3 has 15 residues. The V end was cut by 6 bases, the J end by 9 bases, with 18 bases between. Germline V gene lookup returns CDR1 MDHEN and CDR2 SYDVKM. This CDR3 is CASSDYRELGSPLHF. The CDR3 DNA follows: TGTGCCAGCAGCGACTACAGGGAATTAGGTTCACCCCTCCACTTT.

The chain recombines TRBV19 with TRBJ2-1, with TRBD2 matching over 10 bases. The CDR3 loop spans 14 amino acids. The V gene end was trimmed by 6 bases and the J gene end by 4 bases; junction bases not matched to a gene: 3. The germline gives CDR1 LNHDA, CDR2 SQIVND (reference sequence). The CDR3 loop is CASSLAGEYNEQFF. As DNA, the CDR3 is TGTGCCAGTAGCCTAGCGGGGGAATACAATGAGCAGTTCTTC.

V usage is TRBV19 and J usage is TRBJ1-2; D might be TRBD1 (6 bases). Trimming stripped 1 base from V and 10 bases from J, with 19 bases between. The CDR3 totals 15 residues. CDR1 is LNHDA, CDR2 SQIVND, per germline (reference sequence). CDR3 sequence (DNA): TGTGCCAGTAGTATAGGAAGGCGGACAGCTGCGGACTACACCTTC. Amino acid sequence: CASSIGRRTAADYTF. The whole variable domain, remainder taken from reference TRBV19 and TRBJ1-2, is DGGITQSPKYLFRKEGQNVTLSCEQNLNHDAMYWYRQDPGQGLRLIYYSQIVNDFQKGDIAEGYSVSREKKESFPLTVTSAQKNPTAFYLCASSIGRRTAADYTFGSGTRLTVV.

This sequence joins TRBV28 and TRBJ1-2; 7 bases map to TRBD1. This CDR3 comprises 15 residues. J was trimmed by 1 base and V by 6 bases; bases with no gene match: 8. CDR1 MDHEN and CDR2 SYDVKM come from the germline V gene. CDR3 amino acids: CASSTGQILNYGYTF. The CDR3 DNA sequence: TGTGCCAGCAGCACGGGACAGATCCTTAACTATGGCTACACCTTC.

This chain's CDR3 is CASSIETVSNQPQHF. The CDR3 region has the DNA TGTGCCAGTAGTATAGAGACGGTTAGCAATCAGCCCCAGCATTTT. This chain connects TRBV19 to TRBJ1-5; D remains ambiguous. The germline V gene encodes CDR1 LNHDA and CDR2 SQIVND (reference sequence). V gave up 0 bases and J gave up 0 bases, with 6 bases separating them. The CDR3 has 15 amino acids.

The chain joins TRBV4-1 to TRBJ1-2; no clear D gene. This CDR3 comprises 14 residues. Trimming pared 0 bases from V and 3 bases from J, leaving 8 bases between. Germline V gives CDR1 MGHRA, CDR2 YSYEKL. The CDR3 region is CASSQEDTYYGYTF. As DNA, the CDR3 is TGCGCCAGCAGCCAAGAAGACACCTACTATGGCTACACCTTC.

The chain combines TRBV19 with TRBJ2-2; a weak D match, TRBD2 (7 bases). Germline V lookup: CDR1 LNHDA, CDR2 SQIVND (reference sequence). CDR3 length: 17 residues. Between the trimmed V and J ends, which lost 7 bases and 1 base, there was a span of 19 bases. CDR3 sequence: CASKGGFIAGNTGELFF. CDR3 nucleotides: TGTGCCAGTAAAGGGGGTTTTATAGCGGGGAACACCGGGGAGCTGTTTTTT.

This chain links TRBV5-6 with TRBJ1-2, with D possibly being TRBD1 (5 bases). Trimming removed 4 bases from V and 6 bases from J, with 16 bases in between. Germline V gives CDR1 SGHDT, CDR2 YYEEEE. The CDR3 extends over 14 amino acids. The CDR3 loop reads CASSRRRGEDGYTF. DNA for the CDR3: TGTGCCAGCAGCCGGAGGAGGGGCGAAGATGGCTACACCTTC.

The sample holds one count of this clone. The chain has TRBV5-4 and TRBJ1-1, with D tentatively TRBD1 (6 bases). Germline lookup yields CDR1 SGHNT and CDR2 YYREEE (reference sequence). The length of the CDR3 is 13 residues. The V end lost 4 bases, the J end lost 1 base, and 8 bases lay between the germline ends. CDR3: CASSRTANTEAFF. CDR3 sequence (DNA): TGTGCCAGCAGCAGGACAGCGAACACTGAAGCTTTCTTT.

This clone was detected a few times. The chain is built from TRBV2 and TRBJ1-3, with D possibly being TRBD1 (5 bases). V was shortened by 5 bases and J by 0 bases, with 14 bases between the two germline ends. Germline V gene lookup returns CDR1 SNHLY and CDR2 FYNNEI. The CDR3 length is 16 residues. The CDR3: CASSPGLMSSGNTIYF. The CDR3 bases are TGTGCCAGCAGTCCGGGACTCATGAGCTCTGGAAACACCATATATTTT.

The V gene is TRBV24-1, the J gene TRBJ2-2, with TRBD1 as a possible D gene (6 bases). V was trimmed by 1 base and J by 1 base, leaving 9 bases between them. In germline, CDR1 is KGHDR, CDR2 SFDVKD. The CDR3 extends over 16 amino acids. CDR3 nucleotides: TGTGCCACCAGTGATTTAGGCAGGGGGAACACCGGGGAGCTGTTTTTT. Translating gives CATSDLGRGNTGELFF.

There are a few counts of this clone. CDR3 sequence: CASITTQGKAFF. The CDR3 nucleotides read TGTGCCAGCATCACAACACAGGGAAAAGCTTTCTTT. The rearrangement links TRBV28 to TRBJ1-1, with D possibly being TRBD1 (6 bases). The V gene lost 7 bases and the J gene lost 9 bases, with 15 bases spanning the gap. Germline-derived CDR1 and CDR2 are MDHEN and SYDVKM. The CDR3 spans 12 residues.

This chain uses TRBV24-1 with TRBJ2-3, with 7 bases that match TRBD2. The CDR3 is 17 residues long. V shed 3 bases and J 1 base; nucleotides not matched to a gene: 9. CDR1 KGHDR and CDR2 SFDVKD come from the germline V gene. CDR3 nucleotide sequence: TGTGCCACCAGTGATCCAAAGCGGGGAAGTCGCACAGATACGCAGTATTTT. Protein product: CATSDPKRGSRTDTQYF.

The chain has TRBV6-5 and TRBJ1-2; D uncertain. This CDR3 contains 13 residues. Germline loops: CDR1 MNHEY, CDR2 SVGAGI. V lost 5 bases and J lost 4, with 11 bases in between. The CDR3 spells CASSPGGSYGYTF. The CDR3 DNA reads TGTGCCAGCAGTCCAGGCGGCTCCTATGGCTACACCTTC.

V is TRBV4-1 and J is TRBJ2-3; tentatively, D is TRBD1 (6 bases). Germline V gene data show CDR1 as MGHRA and CDR2 as YSYEKL. The CDR3 loop spans 16 amino acids. V lost 3 bases to trimming and J lost 0 bases, with 13 bases between them. As DNA, the CDR3 is TGCGCCAGCAGCCATGGACAGCCGACTAGCACAGATACGCAGTATTTT. It encodes CASSHGQPTSTDTQYF.

V usage is TRBV27 and J usage is TRBJ2-1; TRBD1 aligns across 8 bases. Losses at the gene ends were 8 bases for V and 8 bases for J; bases not matched to a gene: 8. In germline, CDR1 is MNHEY, CDR2 SMNVEV (reference sequence). This CDR3 is 13 amino acids long. The CDR3 nucleotides read TGTGCCAGCGCGACAGGGGTTAAGGATGAGCAGTTCTTC. This sequence encodes CASATGVKDEQFF.

V gene TRBV6-2 or TRBV6-3 combines with J gene TRBJ2-7, with a possible D match to TRBD1 (5 bases). With 5 bases removed from V and 2 bases from J, the gap between germline ends came to 16 bases. The germline CDR1 and CDR2 sequences are MNHEY and SVGEGT. CDR3 length equals 15 residues. The CDR3 protein is CASSLRTWPPYEQYF. The CDR3 DNA is TGTGCCAGCAGTCTACGGACATGGCCGCCCTACGAGCAGTACTTC.

The rearrangement joins TRBV4-1 to TRBJ2-1; maybe TRBD2 (6 bases). V lost 2 bases, J lost 15 bases, and 23 bases lay in between. The length of the CDR3 is 15 residues. Looked up from germline, CDR1 is MGHRA and CDR2 is YSYEKL. DNA of the CDR3: TGCGCCAGCAGCCAACCCGGAGGGATCGCGCGCGGTCGGTTCTTC. This gives the protein CASSQPGGIARGRFF.

This chain uses TRBV15 with TRBJ1-2, with 9 bases fitting TRBD1. V lost 1 base, J lost 6 bases, and 6 bases stayed unmatched. CDR3 length equals 15 residues. CDR1 and CDR2 from the germline V gene are LNHNV and YYDKDF (reference sequence). DNA of the CDR3: TGTGCCACCAGCAGAGGGGACAGGGAAGTAAATGGCTACACCTTC. As protein: CATSRGDREVNGYTF.

The chain couples TRBV7-9 to TRBJ2-4; perhaps TRBD1 as D (6 bases). The CDR3 spans 14 residues. Trimming took off 7 bases at V and 2 bases at J, with 12 bases between the two ends. Germline lookup yields CDR1 SEHNR and CDR2 FQNEAQ (reference sequence). Here the CDR3 reads CASNPTGSKNIQYF. The CDR3 DNA follows: TGTGCCAGCAACCCAACAGGGTCCAAAAACATTCAGTACTTC. Complete variable domain (other parts from reference TRBV7-9 and TRBJ2-4): DTGVSQNPRHKITKRGQNVTFRCDPISEHNRLYWYRQTLGQGPEFLTYFQNEAQLEKSRLLSDRFSAERPKGSFSTLEIQRTEQGDSAMYLCASNPTGSKNIQYFGAGTRLSVL.

The rearrangement links TRBV18 to TRBJ1-1; a weak D match, TRBD1 (6 bases). This CDR3 has 13 residues. CDR1 and CDR2 (germline): KGHSH, LQKENI. Trimming left V 4 bases short and J 6 bases short, with 12 bases between. CDR3 nucleotide sequence: TGTGCCAGCTCACAACAGGGTGCGGCTGAAGCTTTCTTT. Translating gives CASSQQGAAEAFF. The full variable domain, its missing parts supplied by reference TRBV18 and TRBJ1-1, is NAGVMQNPRHLVRRRGQEARLRCSPMKGHSHVYWYRQLPEEGLKFMVYLQKENIIDESGMPKERFSAEFPKEGPSILRIQQVVRGDSAAYFCASSQQGAAEAFFGQGTRLTVV.